These 27 T cell receptor beta chains came from one sample sequenced in a study of T cell repertoires in cytomegalovirus infection. TCRdb re-called the reads through MiXCR, storing one row per CDR3 protein. This sample carries under 800,000 distinct CDR3 sequences, roughly a quarter of them seen once, and the ten largest clones take roughly 8%. The sequencing input was CD8+ T cells from PBMCs. The source of these receptors is a human donor in good health (CMV status not recorded). Some clones in this sample may be carry-over from other donors' samples.

The J gene is TRBJ2-7, the V gene TRBV2; 7 nucleotides align to TRBD2. Germline V gives CDR1 SNHLY, CDR2 FYNNEI. The CDR3 sequence is 11 residues long. Trimming at V came to 8 bases and at J to 6 bases, leaving 4 bases not matched to a gene. The CDR3 DNA reads TGTGCCAGCTCCGGGGGGATCGAGCAGTACGTC. Residues: CASSGGIEQYV.

The chain has TRBV5-1 and TRBJ2-2; 9 positions agree with TRBD2. The CDR3 runs to 16 residues. With V trimmed by 0 bases and J by 4 bases, 4 bases remained unmatched. Germline loops: CDR1 SGHRS, CDR2 YFSETQ. The CDR3 DNA reads as TGCGCCAGCAGCTTGGTAGCGGGGGCCTTCACCGGGGAGCTGTTTTTT. Translating it yields CASSLVAGAFTGELFF.

This clonotype was counted ten times or more. This chain connects TRBV4-1 to TRBJ2-2, with D hard to call. Trimming took 4 bases from V and 5 from J, leaving 14 bases between them. Looked up from germline, CDR1 is MGHRA and CDR2 is YSYEKL. This CDR3 contains 15 residues. DNA for the CDR3: TGCGCCAGCAGCCGGGAACAGCATAGTACCGGGGAGCTGTTTTTT. Protein: CASSREQHSTGELFF.

On this clonotype itself: One junction end disagrees with the germline gene, perhaps due to a read error. V and J are TRBV20-1 and TRBJ2-3; weak D call: TRBD1 (6 bases). The length of the CDR3 is 14 residues. CDR1 and CDR2 from the germline V gene are DFQATT and SNEGSKA (reference sequence). DNA for the CDR3: TGCAGTGCTGGAGACAGGTCTAGCACAGATACGCAGTATTTT. It translates to CSAGDRSSTDTQYF.

The rearrangement uses TRBV28 and TRBJ1-1, with 8 bases identical to TRBD1. Trimming at V came to 2 bases and at J to 4 bases, leaving 9 bases not matched to a gene. CDR3 length: 16 amino acids. The germline V gene has CDR1 MDHEN and CDR2 SYDVKM. In DNA, the CDR3 is TGTGCCAGCAGTTTACGAGGACAGGGCAGGGGCACTGAAGCTTTCTTT. Its protein product is CASSLRGQGRGTEAFF.

This clonotype was picked up many times. This rearrangement joins TRBV7-2 to TRBJ1-2, with 7 bases fitting TRBD1. There are 15 residues in the CDR3. The V gene end was trimmed by 1 base and the J gene end by 6 bases; junction bases not matched to a gene: 8. Germline V gene sequence: CDR1 SGHTA, CDR2 FQGNSA. For the CDR3, the DNA is TGTGCCAGCAGCTTAGGTCTTGTCGGACAGGATGGCTACACCTTC. Its protein is CASSLGLVGQDGYTF.

The CDR3 nucleotides read TGCAGCGTCATAGTACTAGCGGGGGGGGATTGGGGATTAAAAGAGACCCAGTACTTC. Its translation: CSVIVLAGGDWGLKETQYF. The chain combines TRBV29-1 with TRBJ2-5, with 13 bases aligning to TRBD2. The CDR3 consists of 19 residues. Germline V gene data show CDR1 as SQVTM and CDR2 as ANQGSEA. Trimming took 6 bases from V and 3 from J; bases not matched to a gene: 19.

Many counts were recorded for this clonotype. The chain combines TRBV7-6 with TRBJ1-2, with 7 bases lining up with TRBD1. The CDR3 totals 13 residues. With V trimmed by 1 base and J by 4 bases, 0 bases remained unmatched. Germline V gene lookup returns CDR1 SGHVS and CDR2 FNYEAQ. CDR3 residues: CASSLGDSYGYTF. The CDR3 nucleotides read TGTGCCAGCAGCTTAGGGGACAGCTATGGCTACACCTTC.

The table lists this clonotype with a few counts. CDR3 DNA: TGTGCCAGCAGCTTAAGTGGGGGGGGAAACACTGAAGCTTTCTTT. Translating it yields CASSLSGGGNTEAFF. This chain joins TRBV7-4 and TRBJ1-1; tentative D call: TRBD1 (5 bases). The CDR3 is 15 amino acids. V was cut by 2 bases and J by 2 bases, with 12 bases left in between. Germline values: CDR1 SGHVT, CDR2 SQSDAQ.

The J gene is TRBJ2-7, the V gene TRBV5-5, with D perhaps assigned TRBD1 or TRBD2 (5 bases each). V was trimmed by 2 bases and J by 5 bases, leaving 8 bases between them. The CDR3 has 12 residues. Germline V lookup: CDR1 SGHKS, CDR2 YYEKEE (reference sequence). As DNA, the CDR3 is TGTGCCAGCAGCTTTGGGGGAAACGAGCAGTACGTC. Translated: CASSFGGNEQYV.

Only one count was recorded for this clonotype. The chain is built from TRBV9 and TRBJ1-2; 8 bases match TRBD1. Germline CDR1 and CDR2: SGDLS and YYNGEE. Germline trimming cut 4 bases from V and 8 bases from J; bases unmatched to any gene: 10. This CDR3 has 14 amino acids. CDR3 nucleotide sequence: TGTGCCAGCAGCCCCCGGGACAGGCCAGGGGGCTACACCTTC. Translated, it gives CASSPRDRPGGYTF. Filled out from reference TRBV9 and TRBJ1-2, the complete variable domain reads DSGVTQTPKHLITATGQRVTLRCSPRSGDLSVYWYQQSLDQGLQFLIQYYNGEERAKGNILERFSAQQFPDLHSELNLSSLELGDSALYFCASSPRDRPGGYTFGSGTRLTVV.

This clonotype was seen a few times. An end of the junction differs from the germline gene, which may be a read error. The chain has TRBV7-7 and TRBJ2-2; 8 bases are shared with TRBD2. CDR1 is SSHAT, CDR2 FNYEAQ, per germline (reference sequence). The CDR3 length is 15 residues. The CDR3 region is CASSGRSDHTGELFF. The CDR3 DNA reads TGTGCTAGCAGCGGGAGATCTGACCACACCGGGGAGCTGTTTTTT.

This clonotype came up many times. This chain joins TRBV7-6 and TRBJ2-1; the match to TRBD2 covers 9 bases. Germline CDR1 SGHVS, CDR2 FNYEAQ. This CDR3 contains 15 residues. Trimming cost V 1 base and J 8 bases; bases outside gene matches: 6. As DNA, the CDR3 is TGTGCCAGCAGCTTAGGGGCTAGCGGGAACCATGAGCAGTTCTTC. Protein sequence: CASSLGASGNHEQFF.

V usage is TRBV13 and J usage is TRBJ2-1, with D uncertain. Germline CDR1 PRHDT, CDR2 FYEKMQ (reference sequence). V lost 0 bases and J lost 5, with 11 bases in between. CDR3 length: 15 amino acids. DNA for the CDR3: TGTGCCAGCAGCTTAGGGTTGGCCCGTAACAATGAGCAGTTCTTC. Protein sequence: CASSLGLARNNEQFF.

J is TRBJ1-2 and V is TRBV28; D unclear. This CDR3 spans 14 amino acids. With 6 bases removed from V and 8 bases from J, the gap between germline ends came to 19 bases. Germline V gene data show CDR1 as MDHEN and CDR2 as SYDVKM. CDR3 sequence reads: CASSTRTARGGYTF. The DNA of the CDR3 is TGTGCCAGCAGCACCCGGACGGCGCGAGGAGGCTACACCTTC.

The genes are TRBV29-1 and TRBJ1-2, with 7 positions matching TRBD1. V lost 6 bases to trimming and J lost 4 bases; unmatched junction nucleotides: 14. The germline CDR1 and CDR2 sequences are SQVTM and ANQGSEA. The CDR3 contains 15 residues. CDR3 sequence reads: CSVPKKDRAGYGYTF. CDR3 in DNA: TGCAGCGTCCCTAAAAAAGACAGGGCGGGCTATGGCTACACCTTC.

CDR3 nucleotides: TGTGCCAGCAGCTCCTCGTTCCTGCAGGGCCACGAGCAGTACTTC. Translation gives CASSSSFLQGHEQYF. V is TRBV7-2 and J is TRBJ2-7, with D perhaps matching TRBD1 (5 bases). The germline V gene encodes CDR1 SGHTA and CDR2 FQGNSA. CDR3 length: 15 amino acids. V lost 4 bases, J lost 5 bases, and 18 bases lay in between.

This clonotype has at least ten counts. This chain links TRBV14 with TRBJ2-2; D remains ambiguous. CDR1 SGHDN and CDR2 FVKESK come from the germline V gene. V was trimmed by 4 bases and J by 0 bases, leaving 6 bases between them. The CDR3 runs 14 residues. CDR3 region: CASSRRANTGELFF. For the CDR3, the DNA is TGTGCCAGCAGCCGGAGAGCGAACACCGGGGAGCTGTTTTTT.

The rearrangement links TRBV29-1 to TRBJ2-7; 8 positions agree with TRBD1. The CDR3 is 12 amino acids. V gave up 3 bases and J gave up 5 bases; unmatched junction bases: 3. Germline-derived CDR1 and CDR2 are SQVTM and ANQGSEA. The CDR3 DNA follows: TGCAGCGTTGACAGGGGGCCCAACGAGCAGTACTTC. Translated, it gives CSVDRGPNEQYF.

This clonotype was detected a few times. This chain connects TRBV27 to TRBJ2-3; the D gene is possibly TRBD1 (5 bases). V was trimmed by 8 bases and J by 2 bases, leaving 17 bases between them. CDR1 and CDR2 from the germline V gene are MNHEY and SMNVEV (reference sequence). The CDR3 is made up of 15 amino acids. For the CDR3, the DNA is TGTGCCAGCTTTCGCCAAGGGGCGCCCACAGATACGCAGTATTTT. Protein product: CASFRQGAPTDTQYF.

This clonotype was seen a single time. This chain uses TRBV7-6 with TRBJ1-2; 8 bases agree with TRBD1. Germline V lookup: CDR1 SGHVS, CDR2 FNYEAQ. The length of the CDR3 is 14 residues. With 4 bases clipped from V and 3 bases from J, the junction kept 4 bases outside the gene matches. The CDR3 here is CASSSPTGDYGYTF. The DNA for the CDR3 is TGTGCCAGCAGCTCACCGACAGGGGACTATGGCTACACCTTC.

This clonotype has a handful of counts. This sequence joins TRBV25-1 and TRBJ1-1; a possible D gene is TRBD1 (5 bases). The V gene lost 3 bases and the J gene lost 8 bases, with 10 bases spanning the gap. Germline V lookup: CDR1 MGHDK, CDR2 SYGVNS. The CDR3 runs to 12 residues. The CDR3 spells CASSDWGGEAFF. CDR3 nucleotide sequence: TGTGCCAGCAGTGATTGGGGGGGGGAAGCTTTCTTT. Looking up the rest from reference TRBV25-1 and TRBJ1-1 gives the full variable domain: EADIYQTPRYLVIGTGKKITLECSQTMGHDKMYWYQQDPGMELHLIHYSYGVNSTEKGDLSSESTVSRIRTEHFPLTLESARPSHTSQYLCASSDWGGEAFFGQGTRLTVV.

The V call is TRBV5-1, the J call TRBJ2-7; D remains unclear. V was clipped by 0 bases and J by 3 bases, with 10 bases between them. The CDR3 sequence is 14 residues long. Germline loops: CDR1 SGHRS, CDR2 YFSETQ. CDR3 loop: CASSLERRGYEQYF. For the CDR3, the DNA is TGCGCCAGCAGCTTGGAGAGGAGAGGCTACGAGCAGTACTTC.

This clonotype has at least ten counts. This chain connects TRBV6-1 to TRBJ1-1, with D possibly being TRBD1 (6 bases). The V gene's germline CDR1 is MNHNS and CDR2 SASEGT. Trimming removed 4 bases from V and 4 bases from J, with 7 bases in between. The CDR3 is made up of 12 amino acids. The CDR3 bases are TGTGCCAGCAGTGTGGGGGCCACTGAAGCTTTCTTT. Translation gives CASSVGATEAFF.

There are many counts of this clonotype. This sequence joins TRBV7-8 and TRBJ2-5; D not resolved. In germline, CDR1 is SGHVS, CDR2 FQNEAQ. CDR3 size: 15 residues. Between the trimmed V and J ends, which lost 4 bases and 1 base, there was a span of 13 bases. CDR3 residues: CASSSMRRVQETQYF. DNA for the CDR3: TGTGCCAGCAGCTCCATGAGGCGTGTCCAAGAGACCCAGTACTTC.

The gene calls are TRBV19 and TRBJ2-1; TRBD1 agrees at 9 bases. The CDR3 is made up of 14 amino acids. The V gene end was trimmed by 5 bases and the J gene end by 8 bases; junction bases not matched to a gene: 7. CDR1 and CDR2 from the germline V gene are LNHDA and SQIVND (reference sequence). CDR3 coding DNA: TGTGCCAGTAGTCCAGGGACAGGGTGGGATGAGCAGTTCTTC. It is translated as CASSPGTGWDEQFF. Drawing the rest from reference TRBV19 and TRBJ2-1, the complete variable domain is DGGITQSPKYLFRKEGQNVTLSCEQNLNHDAMYWYRQDPGQGLRLIYYSQIVNDFQKGDIAEGYSVSREKKESFPLTVTSAQKNPTAFYLCASSPGTGWDEQFFGPGTRLTVL.

This clonotype showed up just a few times. V gene TRBV7-9 combines with J gene TRBJ2-5, with 10 positions matching TRBD2. The V and J ends lost 4 bases and 1 base, in that order; junction bases with no gene match: 6. Germline V gene sequence: CDR1 SEHNR, CDR2 FQNEAQ (reference sequence). The CDR3 consists of 16 residues. The CDR3 region is CASSSASGGPQETQYF. DNA for the CDR3: TGTGCCAGCAGCTCGGCTAGCGGGGGACCCCAAGAGACCCAGTACTTC.